The 5 T cell receptor beta chains below all came from one sample that was sequenced in a study of regulatory T cells in long-lasting Graves disease. Time point here: newly diagnosed GD, antithyroid drugs for less than 3 months. Following extraction of RNA from PBMCs, that RNA was used to make the TCR library. CDR3 regions were amplified by Arm-PCR using iRepertoire HTBI primers to build TCR beta libraries. TCRdb reprocessed the multiplex PCR reads with MiXCR, giving one entry per CDR3 protein. The table lists more than 450,000 distinct CDR3 sequences, approximately 12% of them singletons, with over 7% in the top ten. These data also featured in a second study, about T cells in Graves' hyperthyroidism and ophthalmopathy.

The material was peripheral blood mononuclear cells (PBMCs), obtained at new diagnosis, from a patient treated with antithyroid drugs. The receptors derive from a woman in her 30s with Graves disease.

This clonotype was detected ten times or more. V usage is TRBV30 and J usage is TRBJ2-1, with D perhaps TRBD1 (6 bases). Germline V CDR1 and CDR2: GTSNPN, SVGIG (reference sequence). The ends were cut back, 2 bases at V and 3 bases at J, with 8 bases in the middle. This CDR3 spans 13 amino acids. CDR3 in DNA: TGTGCCTGGAGTCGGGACATCTACAATGAGCAGTTCTTC. Amino acids: CAWSRDIYNEQFF.

This clonotype was counted at least ten times. The chain links TRBV20-1 to TRBJ1-1, with 7 bases identical to TRBD1. Germline trimming cut 5 bases from V and 4 bases from J; bases unmatched to any gene: 13. This CDR3 contains 15 residues. CDR1 is DFQATT and CDR2 is SNEGSKA in the germline V gene (reference sequence). The CDR3 DNA reads TGCAGTGCTGGGGGGACAGTGCAGTTCGGCACTGAAGCTTTCTTT. Amino acids: CSAGGTVQFGTEAFF.

This clonotype was counted between two and nine times. V usage is TRBV5-1 and J usage is TRBJ2-1; 15 nucleotides agree with TRBD2. The length of the CDR3 is 16 residues. Germline V CDR1 and CDR2: SGHRS, YFSETQ. After removal of 3 bases from V and 5 bases from J, the junction contained 3 bases not matched to a gene. The CDR3: CASSYGLAGGDNEQFF. The CDR3 bases are TGCGCCAGCAGCTATGGACTAGCGGGAGGGGACAATGAGCAGTTCTTC.

This clonotype has at least ten counts. The rearrangement links TRBV28 to TRBJ2-4, with TRBD2 matching over 7 bases. The germline CDR1 and CDR2 sequences are MDHEN and SYDVKM. CDR3 length: 15 residues. The V segment lost 5 bases and the J segment 0 bases; nucleotides outside the gene matches: 4. CDR3 in DNA: TGTGCCAGCAGTCCCAGCGGGACAGCCAAAAACATTCAGTACTTC. It translates to CASSPSGTAKNIQYF.

V is TRBV19 and J is TRBJ1-3; D gene ambiguous. Trimming pared 7 bases from V and 5 bases from J, leaving 12 bases between. The CDR3 has 13 amino acids. Per germline, CDR1 LNHDA and CDR2 SQIVND (reference sequence). The CDR3 DNA is TGTGCCAGTACTACGGGCGGCCGAAACACCATATATTTT. Protein product: CASTTGGRNTIYF.